This entry concerns a single TCR beta chain. The antigen is undetermined. This specimen comes from a study of cytomegalovirus exposure and HLA in healthy donors. Study results and caveats: The study listed 150 to 200 cytomegalovirus-associated TCR beta chains.

The PCR was carried out with 60 Vbeta primers and 13 Jbeta primers. Using immunoSEQ multiplex PCR, the repertoire was profiled, and TCRdb retains in-frame clones only, with some absent. The sample lists 150,000 or so clones; about 83% were seen once. This CDR3 is 12 amino acids long. CDR1 is LNHNV and CDR2 is YYDKDF in the germline V gene (reference sequence). V was trimmed by 0 bases and J by 8 bases, leaving 7 bases between them. Material for sequencing was PBMCs. This receptor was taken from a middle-aged man in good health and CMV-seropositive. The chain employs TRBV15 and TRBJ1-1; D is perhaps TRBD1 (5 bases). The CDR3 region has the DNA TGTGCCACCAGCAGAGATCGGGGGGAAGCTTTCTTT. This gives the protein CATSRDRGEAFF.